The clone carrying this T cell receptor (beta chain) was counted a few times. The CDR3 has 13 residues. Germline CDR1 DFQATT, CDR2 SNEGSKA (reference sequence). This entry is derived from a study of neurological immune-mediated disorders. Study in general: Secondary progressive cases numbered 3 among the roughly 34 multiple sclerosis patients, while the other 31 were relapsing-remitting.

The cDNA came from 5'RACE, which used 10-nucleotide random UMIs. TCRdb passed the 5' RACE reads through MiXCR, listing each CDR3 protein once. The table shows 25,000 to 35,000 distinct CDR3 sequences, with around 3.4% occurring only once. Unsorted libraries were prepared from 2 million PBMCs that had been stored at -80 C. This chain connects TRBV20-1 to TRBJ1-1; 7 nucleotides match TRBD1. The TCR was taken from a woman aged 30 to 39 with multiple sclerosis. The sample taken for sequencing was PBMCs. The CDR3 is CSNEQGWGTEAFF. The CDR3 DNA sequence: TGCAGCAATGAACAGGGGTGGGGCACTGAAGCTTTCTTT.